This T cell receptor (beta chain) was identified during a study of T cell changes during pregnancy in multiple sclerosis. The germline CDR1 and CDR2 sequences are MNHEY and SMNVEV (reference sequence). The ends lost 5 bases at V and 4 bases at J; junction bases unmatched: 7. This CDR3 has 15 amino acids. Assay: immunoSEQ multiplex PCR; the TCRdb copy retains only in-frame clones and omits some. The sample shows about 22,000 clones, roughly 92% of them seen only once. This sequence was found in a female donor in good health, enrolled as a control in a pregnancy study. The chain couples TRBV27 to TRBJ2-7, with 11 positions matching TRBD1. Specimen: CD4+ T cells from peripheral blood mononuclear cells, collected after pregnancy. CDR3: CASSIGTGGVYEQYF. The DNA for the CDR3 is TGTGCCAGCAGTATAGGGACAGGGGGGGTTTACGAGCAGTACTTC.